This is a list of T cell receptor beta chains from one sample in a study of T cell changes during pregnancy in multiple sclerosis. Generated by immunoSEQ multiplex PCR, the TCRdb table keeps only in-frame clones and is missing some. Of under 80,000 clones listed, approximately 91% are singletons. The material sequenced was peripheral blood, taken in the first trimester of pregnancy. The receptors were sampled from a female donor with multiple sclerosis, enrolled in a pregnancy study. Each CDR3 is given with its conserved first and last residue. D genes are given only for firm matches. A row's size may be missing; if present it is once, few, many or a size class.

v_call	j_call	d_call	clone_size	cdr3_aa	cdr3_nt
TRBV5-1	TRBJ2-7	NA	NA	CASSFHAQEGSYEQYF	TGCGCCAGCAGCTTTCACGCTCAGGAGGGCTCCTACGAGCAGTACTTC
TRBV7-9	TRBJ1-2	NA	few	CASSSQGPEGYTF	TGTGCCAGCAGCTCACAGGGTCCAGAGGGCTACACCTTC
TRBV5-1	TRBJ2-1	NA	NA	CASSPDLGHEQFF	TGCGCCAGCAGCCCCGACCTGGGCCATGAGCAGTTCTTC
TRBV6-1	TRBJ2-5	TRBD2	once	CASAPRAGVRETQYF	TGTGCCAGCGCTCCTCGTGCGGGAGTCCGGGAGACCCAGTACTTC
TRBV7-9	TRBJ2-4	NA	NA	CASSGGTRRDGAKNIQYF	TGTGCCAGCAGCGGGGGGACGAGAAGGGACGGGGCCAAAAACATTCAGTACTTC
TRBV10-3	TRBJ2-3	NA	NA	CATGMGTRDTQYF	TGTGCCACCGGAATGGGCACTCGGGATACGCAGTATTTT
TRBV5-1	TRBJ2-3	TRBD2	NA	CASSPQGLAGGTSTDTQYF	TGCGCCAGCAGCCCTCAAGGACTAGCGGGAGGGACTAGCACAGATACGCAGTATTTT
TRBV18	TRBJ1-5	NA	NA	CASQIGGQPQHF	TGTGCCAGCCAAATCGGGGGTCAGCCCCAGCATTTT
TRBV9	TRBJ2-2	TRBD1	NA	CASSGDRGLSGELFF	TGTGCCAGCAGCGGGGACAGGGGGCTTTCCGGGGAGCTGTTTTTT
TRBV5-4	TRBJ2-2	TRBD1	NA	CASSRGQSYTGELFF	TGTGCCAGCAGCCGGGGACAGAGCTACACCGGGGAGCTGTTTTTT
TRBV7-9	TRBJ2-3	TRBD2	NA	CASSFGTSGTTQYF	TGTGCCAGCAGCTTTGGAACTAGCGGGACCACGCAGTATTTT
TRBV4-2	TRBJ1-1	TRBD1	NA	CASSLRQGEVTEAFF	TGTGCCAGCAGCCTCCGACAGGGGGAGGTCACTGAAGCTTTCTTT
TRBV11-2	TRBJ2-7	TRBD1	NA	CASSWTGGDEQYF	TGTGCCAGCAGTTGGACAGGGGGCGACGAGCAGTACTTC
TRBV28	TRBJ2-1	TRBD2	NA	CASSLTSGSDEQFF	TGTGCCAGCAGCCTGACTAGCGGGAGTGATGAGCAGTTCTTC
TRBV20-1	TRBJ2-1	NA	NA	CSASLASEQFF	TGCAGTGCTAGTCTAGCTAGTGAGCAGTTCTTC
TRBV11-2	TRBJ1-5	TRBD1	few	CASSQDRGPYQPQHF	TGTGCCAGCAGCCAAGACAGGGGACCATATCAGCCCCAGCATTTT
TRBV5-4	TRBJ1-2	NA	NA	CASSLLQGANYGYTF	TGTGCCAGCAGCTTATTACAAGGGGCCAACTATGGCTACACCTTC
TRBV5-6	TRBJ2-3	NA	NA	CASSFSGELGTQYF	TGTGCCAGCAGCTTCTCGGGGGAGTTGGGTACGCAGTATTTT
TRBV6-5	TRBJ1-3	TRBD1	few	CASRKGQGRGNTIYF	TGTGCCAGCAGAAAAGGACAGGGTCGTGGAAACACCATATATTTT
TRBV4-2	TRBJ2-5	TRBD1	NA	CASSQRFGTGGIQETQYF	TGTGCCAGCAGCCAAAGATTCGGGACAGGGGGTATACAAGAGACCCAGTACTTC
TRBV30	TRBJ1-3	NA	NA	CAWSQGGSGNTIYF	TGTGCCTGGAGTCAAGGGGGCTCTGGAAACACCATATATTTT
TRBV7-9	TRBJ1-4	TRBD1	NA	CASSSRDRGAEKLFF	TGTGCCAGCAGCTCCCGGGACAGGGGGGCGGAAAAACTGTTTTTT
TRBV9	TRBJ2-1	TRBD2	NA	CASSIIAGGPGDEQFF	TGTGCCAGCAGCATCATAGCGGGAGGGCCGGGGGATGAGCAGTTCTTC
TRBV5-6	TRBJ2-2	TRBD1	NA	CASSRDRGGPGELFF	TGTGCCAGCAGCCGGGACAGGGGGGGCCCCGGGGAGCTGTTTTTT
TRBV6-1	TRBJ2-5	NA	NA	CASSESGRGPRETQYF	TGTGCCAGCAGTGAATCCGGGAGGGGGCCGCGGGAGACCCAGTACTTC
TRBV28	TRBJ2-5	NA	NA	CASSLELGVGRTETQYF	TGTGCCAGCAGTCTAGAATTAGGGGTCGGGAGAACGGAGACCCAGTACTTC
TRBV9	TRBJ1-3	NA	NA	CASSVEGRGNTIYF	TGTGCCAGCAGCGTAGAAGGGAGGGGAAACACCATATATTTT
TRBV27	TRBJ1-3	TRBD1	NA	CASSQGASGNTIYF	TGTGCCAGCAGTCAGGGGGCTTCAGGAAACACCATATATTTT
TRBV6-5	TRBJ2-2	NA	few	CASSYSMGANTGELFF	TGTGCCAGCAGTTACTCGATGGGAGCGAACACCGGGGAGCTGTTTTTT
TRBV11-3	TRBJ2-3	NA	once	CASSRGGPSGTQYF	TGTGCCAGCAGCCGAGGAGGTCCCAGTGGTACGCAGTATTTT
TRBV18	TRBJ2-7	NA	NA	CASSPTPGLSPEQYF	TGTGCCAGCTCACCTACGCCGGGACTGTCCCCTGAGCAGTACTTC
TRBV2	TRBJ1-6	TRBD1	NA	CASSNQGGYNSPLHF	TGTGCCAGTTCGAATCAGGGGGGCTATAATTCACCCCTCCACTTT
TRBV5-1	TRBJ1-3	NA	once	CASSRQDSGNTIYF	TGCGCCAGCAGCCGACAGGACTCTGGAAACACCATATATTTT
TRBV6-4	TRBJ1-5	TRBD1	many	CASSDGTGGQPQHF	TGTGCCAGCAGTGACGGGACAGGGGGTCAGCCCCAGCATTTT
TRBV18	TRBJ2-7	TRBD1	NA	CASSPRQGASYEQYF	TGTGCCAGCTCACCACGTCAGGGGGCGTCGTACGAGCAGTACTTC
TRBV7-6	TRBJ1-1	NA	NA	CASSPWNTEAFF	TGTGCCAGCAGCCCTTGGAACACTGAAGCTTTCTTT
TRBV18	TRBJ1-1	TRBD1	NA	CASSPPGQGADLTEAFF	TGTGCCAGCTCACCACCGGGACAGGGGGCGGATTTGACTGAAGCTTTCTTT
TRBV7-9	TRBJ1-5	NA	NA	CASSLGRGNQPQHF	TGTGCCAGCAGCTTAGGCAGGGGCAATCAGCCCCAGCATTTT
TRBV6-5	TRBJ2-1	NA	NA	CASSRSSVPYNEQFF	TGTGCCAGCAGCCGATCTAGCGTTCCCTACAATGAGCAGTTCTTC
TRBV19	TRBJ2-6	NA	once	CASSAAKPSGANVLTF	TGTGCCAGTAGCGCGGCCAAGCCGTCTGGGGCCAACGTCCTGACTTTC
TRBV2	TRBJ1-2	NA	NA	CASSERQGYGYTF	TGTGCCAGCAGTGAACGGCAGGGCTATGGCTACACCTTC
TRBV5-1	TRBJ2-3	NA	NA	CASSLGEDTQYF	TGCGCCAGCAGCTTAGGAGAAGATACGCAGTATTTT
TRBV15	TRBJ2-5	TRBD2	NA	CATSSSKPALGLAKKETQYF	TGTGCCACCAGCAGTTCAAAACCGGCGCTAGGACTAGCGAAAAAAGAGACCCAGTACTTC
TRBV10-3	TRBJ2-7	TRBD2	NA	CAISEGTSGSHEQYF	TGTGCCATCAGTGAGGGGACTAGCGGGAGCCACGAGCAGTACTTC
TRBV11-2	TRBJ1-2	NA	once	CASSLLGGNYGYTF	TGTGCCAGCAGCTTACTGGGGGGTAACTATGGCTACACCTTC
TRBV10-2	TRBJ2-1	NA	NA	CASTPDYTYNEQFF	TGCGCCAGCACCCCGGACTATACCTACAATGAGCAGTTCTTC
TRBV7-3	TRBJ1-3	TRBD1	NA	CASSLTHRGDSGNTIYF	TGTGCCAGCAGCTTAACTCACAGGGGGGACTCTGGAAACACCATATATTTT
TRBV4-2	TRBJ2-1	TRBD2	NA	CASSQDSGRAEEQFF	TGTGCCAGCAGCCAAGATAGCGGGAGGGCCGAGGAGCAGTTCTTC
TRBV19	TRBJ2-7	TRBD1	NA	CASSPRQGFTYEQYF	TGTGCCAGTAGCCCGAGACAGGGATTCACCTACGAGCAGTACTTC
TRBV6-4	TRBJ2-2	NA	medium-sized	CASSEVASTGELFF	TGTGCCAGCAGTGAAGTGGCTAGCACCGGGGAGCTGTTTTTT
TRBV7-2	TRBJ1-1	NA	NA	CASIKGGAPDTEAFF	TGTGCCAGCATCAAGGGGGGGGCGCCGGACACTGAAGCTTTCTTT
TRBV5-1	TRBJ2-7	NA	NA	CASSFTSTVPAYEQYF	TGCGCCAGCAGCTTTACCTCGACAGTCCCAGCCTACGAGCAGTACTTC
TRBV19	TRBJ2-3	TRBD2	NA	CASGQAGITDTQYF	TGTGCCAGTGGGCAAGCGGGAATAACAGATACGCAGTATTTT
TRBV11-2	TRBJ2-1	NA	NA	CASSLDLPGQFF	TGTGCCAGCAGCTTAGATTTGCCAGGACAGTTCTTC